This T cell receptor (beta chain) was recovered during a study of PD-1 blockade in classical Hodgkin lymphoma. V shed 4 bases and J shed 3 bases, with 13 bases lying between them. Germline-derived CDR1 and CDR2 are MNHNS and SASEGT. This CDR3 has 15 residues. Using immunoSEQ multiplex PCR, the repertoire was profiled, and TCRdb retains in-frame clones only, with some absent. This sample has 15,000 to 20,000 clones, with approximately 77% found just once. Study findings and constraints: CD4+ TCR diversity rose significantly by C4D1, and CD8+ TCR diversity did not. When set against healthy donors, newly diagnosed patients were reported to show lower baseline TCR diversity.

Time point described: cycle 4 day 1 (C4D1), after 5 to 7 weeks of nivolumab. Following autologous stem cell transplantation, relapse occurred in every patient, and exposure to brentuximab vedotin varied. Investigators isolated CD4+ T cells from thawed PBMCs through magnetic negative selection. Best response was recorded as complete response, partial response or progressive disease. This clone was observed a handful of times. What it binds is not known. Sequenced material: CD4+ T cells from blood, taken before the fourth cycle of nivolumab. This TCR was recovered from a human donor with classical Hodgkin lymphoma. The chain uses TRBV6-1 and TRBJ1-3; possible D gene TRBD1, 5 bases. Written as DNA, the CDR3 is TGTGCCAGCAGTGTAACAGGCCCAGTTGGAAACACCATATATTTT. Translated: CASSVTGPVGNTIYF.